This TCR beta chain was retrieved from a study of T cells after yellow fever vaccination. Study details: Each low-cell-number fraction was prepared by means of SMART-Seq v4 Ultra Low Input.

This clonotype has just a few counts. As yet, its antigen is unknown. It was through 5'RACE template switching that TCR cDNA was made, with a universal primer site and UMIs added. TCRdb recomputed calls from the 5' RACE reads with MiXCR, one row per CDR3 protein. The sample gives 300,000 to 400,000 distinct CDR3 sequences, roughly 6.1% of which show up once; approximately 16% is in the top ten. This CDR3 is built from 12 residues. Looked up from germline, CDR1 is SGHVS and CDR2 is FQNEAQ. Trimming pared 0 bases from V and 6 bases from J, leaving 5 bases between. General study points: Primary-vaccination clones mostly resurfaced post-booster (nearly 97% CD4, approximately 87% CD8). Bulk-population clonotypes that are abundant could appear as contaminants in FACS-sorted repertoires.

The sample was PBMCs, taken 5 days after the yellow fever booster vaccination. The chain combines TRBV7-8 with TRBJ1-2; no definite D call. This TCR came from a man under 40 who received the YFV17D yellow fever vaccine. The CDR3 nucleotides are TGTGCCAGCAGCTTAGCGCTACATGGCTACACCTTC. Translating it yields CASSLALHGYTF.